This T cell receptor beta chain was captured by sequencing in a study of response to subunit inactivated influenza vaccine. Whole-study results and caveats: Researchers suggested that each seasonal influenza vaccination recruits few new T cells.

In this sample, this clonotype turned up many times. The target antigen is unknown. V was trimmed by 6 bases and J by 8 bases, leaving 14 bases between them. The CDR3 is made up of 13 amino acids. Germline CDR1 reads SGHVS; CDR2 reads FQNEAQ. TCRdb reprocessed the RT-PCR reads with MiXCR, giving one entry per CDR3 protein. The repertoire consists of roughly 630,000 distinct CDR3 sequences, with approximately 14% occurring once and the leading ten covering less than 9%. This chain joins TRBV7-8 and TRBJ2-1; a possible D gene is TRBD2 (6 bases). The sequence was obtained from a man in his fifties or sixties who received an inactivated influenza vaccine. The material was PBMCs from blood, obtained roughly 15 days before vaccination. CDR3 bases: TGTGCCAGCAGTGAGCCTAGGAGGGATGAGCAGTTCTTC. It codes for CASSEPRRDEQFF.